This T cell receptor (beta chain) was sequenced for a study of cytomegalovirus exposure and HLA in healthy donors. Germline V lookup: CDR1 SGHDN, CDR2 FVKESK. The CDR3 is 16 amino acids. V shed 4 bases and J shed 8 bases, with 20 bases lying between them. Broader study findings: A classifier reportedly called cytomegalovirus status with high sensitivity and specificity. There were under 200 TCR beta chains listed as cytomegalovirus-associated. Most TCRs appeared rarely, but some public TCRs recurred in many donors.

For this clone: Its antigen remains unknown.

Measured with immunoSEQ multiplex PCR; TCRdb has only the in-frame clones, and not every one. The sample lists some 110,000 clones, around 86% occurring once. The origin of this receptor is a woman aged 18-30 years in good health and CMV-seropositive. The material sequenced was PBMCs. J is TRBJ1-4 and V is TRBV14; D remains ambiguous. The CDR3 region is CASSPWRPENSEKLFF. The CDR3 DNA is TGTGCCAGCAGCCCGTGGAGGCCAGAGAATTCCGAAAAACTGTTTTTT.